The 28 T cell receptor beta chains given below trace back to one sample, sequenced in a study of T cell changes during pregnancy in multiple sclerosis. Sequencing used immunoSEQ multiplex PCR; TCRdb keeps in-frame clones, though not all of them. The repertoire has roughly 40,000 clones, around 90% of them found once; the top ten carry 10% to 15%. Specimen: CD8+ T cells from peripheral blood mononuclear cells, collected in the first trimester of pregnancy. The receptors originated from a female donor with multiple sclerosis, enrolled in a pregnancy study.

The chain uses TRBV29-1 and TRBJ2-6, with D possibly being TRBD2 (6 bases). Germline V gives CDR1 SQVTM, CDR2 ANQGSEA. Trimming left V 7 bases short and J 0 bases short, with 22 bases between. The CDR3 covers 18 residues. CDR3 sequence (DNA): TGCAGCGCCGGAACGGGGGAGGCTACCCTCTCTGGGGCCAACGTCCTGACTTTC. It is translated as CSAGTGEATLSGANVLTF.

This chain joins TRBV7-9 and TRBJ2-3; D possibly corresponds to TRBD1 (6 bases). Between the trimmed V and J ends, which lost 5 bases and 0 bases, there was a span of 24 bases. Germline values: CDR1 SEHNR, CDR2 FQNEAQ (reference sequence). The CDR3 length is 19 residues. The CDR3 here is CASSGDIQVAGPSTDTQYF. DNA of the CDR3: TGTGCCAGCAGCGGGGACATACAGGTCGCAGGGCCTAGCACAGATACGCAGTATTTT.

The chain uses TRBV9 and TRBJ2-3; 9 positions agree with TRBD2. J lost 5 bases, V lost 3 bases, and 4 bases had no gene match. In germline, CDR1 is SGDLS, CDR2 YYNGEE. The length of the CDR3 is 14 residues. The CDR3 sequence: CASSASGVGDTQYF. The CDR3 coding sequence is TGTGCCAGCAGCGCTAGCGGGGTTGGAGATACGCAGTATTTT.

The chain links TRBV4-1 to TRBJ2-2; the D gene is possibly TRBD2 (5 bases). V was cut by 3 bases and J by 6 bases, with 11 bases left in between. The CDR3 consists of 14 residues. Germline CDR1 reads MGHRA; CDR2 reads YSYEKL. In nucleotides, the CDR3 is TGCGCCAGCAGCCATGAGCTGCGGGCCGGGGAGCTGTTTTTT. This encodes CASSHELRAGELFF.

The CDR3 DNA reads TGTGCCAGCAGCTTATTACACAGTAATGAAAAACTGTTTTTT. Translation: CASSLLHSNEKLFF. The V call is TRBV13, the J call TRBJ1-4, with D uncertain. V dropped 2 bases and J dropped 4 bases, with 8 bases sitting between them. The V gene's germline CDR1 is PRHDT and CDR2 FYEKMQ (reference sequence). This CDR3 comprises 14 residues.

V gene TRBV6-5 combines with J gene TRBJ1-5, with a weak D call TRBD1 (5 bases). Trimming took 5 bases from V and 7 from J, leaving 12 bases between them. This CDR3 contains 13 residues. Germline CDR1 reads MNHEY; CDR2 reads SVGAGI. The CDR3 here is CASSDVRGQPQHF. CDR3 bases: TGTGCCAGCAGTGACGTTCGGGGGCAGCCCCAGCATTTT.

The CDR3 sequence: CASRDSDSNQPQHF. In DNA, the CDR3 is TGTGCCAGCAGGGACAGTGATAGCAATCAGCCCCAGCATTTT. V is TRBV2 and J is TRBJ1-5, with D possibly TRBD1 on 6 matching bases. Germline CDR1 and CDR2: SNHLY and FYNNEI. This CDR3 spans 14 amino acids. V was shortened by 6 bases and J by 0 bases, with 9 bases between the two germline ends.

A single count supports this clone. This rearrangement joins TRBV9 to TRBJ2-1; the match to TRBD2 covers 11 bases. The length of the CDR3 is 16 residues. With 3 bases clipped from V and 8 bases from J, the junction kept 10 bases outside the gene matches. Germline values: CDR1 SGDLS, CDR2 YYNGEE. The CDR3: CASSANSGGALDEQFF. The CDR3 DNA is TGTGCCAGCAGCGCGAATAGCGGGGGGGCCCTAGATGAGCAGTTCTTC.

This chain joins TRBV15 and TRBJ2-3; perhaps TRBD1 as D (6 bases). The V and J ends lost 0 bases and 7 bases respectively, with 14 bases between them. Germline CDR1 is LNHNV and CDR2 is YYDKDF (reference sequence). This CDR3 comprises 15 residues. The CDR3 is CATSRERGQGHTQYF. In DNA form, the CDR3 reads TGTGCCACCAGCAGAGAAAGAGGCCAGGGGCATACGCAGTATTTT.

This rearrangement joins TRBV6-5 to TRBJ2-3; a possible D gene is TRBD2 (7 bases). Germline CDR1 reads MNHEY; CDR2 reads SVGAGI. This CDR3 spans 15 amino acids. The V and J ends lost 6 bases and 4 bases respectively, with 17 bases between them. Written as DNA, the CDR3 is TGTGCCAGCAGACCACGTGGGGGGGGCTCAGATACGCAGTATTTT. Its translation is CASRPRGGGSDTQYF.

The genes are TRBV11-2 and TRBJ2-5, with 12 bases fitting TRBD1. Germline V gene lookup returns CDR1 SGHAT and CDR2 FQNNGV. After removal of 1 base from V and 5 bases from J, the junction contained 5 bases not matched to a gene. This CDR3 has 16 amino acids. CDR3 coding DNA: TGTGCCAGCAGCTTAGGTGGGACAGGGGGCCCGGAGACCCAGTACTTC. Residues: CASSLGGTGGPETQYF.

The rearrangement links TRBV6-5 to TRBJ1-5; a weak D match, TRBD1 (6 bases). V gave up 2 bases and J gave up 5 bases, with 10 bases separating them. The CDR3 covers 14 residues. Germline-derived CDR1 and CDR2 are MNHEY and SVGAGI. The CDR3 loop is CASSYGGSDQPQHF. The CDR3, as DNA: TGTGCCAGCAGTTACGGGGGCTCGGATCAGCCCCAGCATTTT.

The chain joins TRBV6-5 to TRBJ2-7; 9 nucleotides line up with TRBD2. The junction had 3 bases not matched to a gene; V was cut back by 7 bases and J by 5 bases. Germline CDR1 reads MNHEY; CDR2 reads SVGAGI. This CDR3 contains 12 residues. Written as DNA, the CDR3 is TGTGCCAGCACCGGACTAGCGAACGAGCAGTACTTC. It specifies CASTGLANEQYF.

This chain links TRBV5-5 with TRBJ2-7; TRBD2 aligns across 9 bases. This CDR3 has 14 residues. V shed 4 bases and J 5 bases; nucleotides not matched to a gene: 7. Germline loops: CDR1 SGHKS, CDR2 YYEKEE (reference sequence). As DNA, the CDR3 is TGTGCCAGCAGCATAGGACTAGCGAGCAACGAGCAGTACTTC. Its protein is CASSIGLASNEQYF.

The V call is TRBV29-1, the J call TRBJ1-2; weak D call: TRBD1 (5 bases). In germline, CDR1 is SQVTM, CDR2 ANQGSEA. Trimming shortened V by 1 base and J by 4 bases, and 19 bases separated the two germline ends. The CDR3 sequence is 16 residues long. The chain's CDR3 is CSVEGAGLFDRYGYTF. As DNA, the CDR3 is TGCAGCGTTGAAGGGGCAGGGTTATTCGATCGCTATGGCTACACCTTC.

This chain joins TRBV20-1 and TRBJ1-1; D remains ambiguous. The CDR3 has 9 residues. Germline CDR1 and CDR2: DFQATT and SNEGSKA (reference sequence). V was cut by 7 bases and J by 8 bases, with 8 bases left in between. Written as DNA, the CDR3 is TGCAGTGTGACACCGGAAGCTTTCTTT. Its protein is CSVTPEAFF.

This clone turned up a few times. CDR3 region: CASSQAGTGAVYGYTF. CDR3 sequence (DNA): TGCGCCAGCAGCCAAGCCGGGACAGGGGCTGTCTATGGCTACACCTTC. The chain has TRBV4-1 and TRBJ1-2, with 10 bases that match TRBD1. The CDR3 consists of 16 residues. V gave up 1 base and J gave up 4 bases; unmatched junction bases: 6. Germline V gene data show CDR1 as MGHRA and CDR2 as YSYEKL.

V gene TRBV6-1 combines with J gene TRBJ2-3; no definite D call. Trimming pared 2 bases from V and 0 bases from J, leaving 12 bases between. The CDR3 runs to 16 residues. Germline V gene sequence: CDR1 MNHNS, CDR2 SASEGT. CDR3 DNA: TGTGCCAGCAGTGAATGGGCAGCCTCTAGCACAGATACGCAGTATTTT. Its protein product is CASSEWAASSTDTQYF.

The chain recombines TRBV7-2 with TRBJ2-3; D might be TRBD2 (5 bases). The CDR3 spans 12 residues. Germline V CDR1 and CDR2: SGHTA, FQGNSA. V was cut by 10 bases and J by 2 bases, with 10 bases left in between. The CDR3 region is CAIDYNTDTQYF. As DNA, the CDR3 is TGTGCCATCGACTACAACACAGATACGCAGTATTTT.

CDR3 residues: CASSVAGLAGGSHTGELFF. The CDR3 DNA follows: TGTGCCAGCAGCGTCGCGGGACTAGCGGGGGGTTCCCACACCGGGGAGCTGTTTTTT. The chain carries TRBV9 and TRBJ2-2, with 15 nucleotides matching TRBD2. CDR3 length: 19 amino acids. The ends lost 2 bases at V and 3 bases at J; junction bases unmatched: 8. CDR1 and CDR2 from the germline V gene are SGDLS and YYNGEE.

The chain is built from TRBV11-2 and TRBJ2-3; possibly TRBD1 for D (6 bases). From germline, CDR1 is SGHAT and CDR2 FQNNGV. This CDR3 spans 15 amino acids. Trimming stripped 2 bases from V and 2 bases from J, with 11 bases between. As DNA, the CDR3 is TGTGCCAGCAGCTTACAGGGGAGTTCCACAGATACGCAGTATTTT. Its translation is CASSLQGSSTDTQYF.

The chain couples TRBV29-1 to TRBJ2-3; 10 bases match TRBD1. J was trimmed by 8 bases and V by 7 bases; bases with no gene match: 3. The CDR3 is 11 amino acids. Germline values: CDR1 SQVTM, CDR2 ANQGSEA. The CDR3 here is CSDWDRGTQYF. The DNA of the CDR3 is TGCAGCGACTGGGACAGGGGTACGCAGTATTTT.

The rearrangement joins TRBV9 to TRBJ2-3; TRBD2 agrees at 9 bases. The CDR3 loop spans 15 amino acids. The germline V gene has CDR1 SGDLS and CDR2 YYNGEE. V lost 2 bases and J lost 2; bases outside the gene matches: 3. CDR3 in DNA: TGTGCCAGCAGCGTTAGCGGGGGATCCACAGATACGCAGTATTTT. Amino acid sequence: CASSVSGGSTDTQYF.

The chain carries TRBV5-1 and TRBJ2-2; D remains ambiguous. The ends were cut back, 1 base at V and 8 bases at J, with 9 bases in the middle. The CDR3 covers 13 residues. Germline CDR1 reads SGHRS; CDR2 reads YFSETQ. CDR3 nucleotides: TGCGCCAGCAGCTTGTGGCCAGAAGGGGAGCTGTTTTTT. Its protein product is CASSLWPEGELFF.

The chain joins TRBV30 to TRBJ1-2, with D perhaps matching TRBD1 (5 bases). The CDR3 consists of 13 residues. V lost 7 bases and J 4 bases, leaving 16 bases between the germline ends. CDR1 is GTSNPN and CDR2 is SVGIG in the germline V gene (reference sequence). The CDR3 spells CAYGSTQGYGYTF. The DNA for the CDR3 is TGTGCCTACGGCTCGACCCAGGGCTATGGCTACACCTTC.

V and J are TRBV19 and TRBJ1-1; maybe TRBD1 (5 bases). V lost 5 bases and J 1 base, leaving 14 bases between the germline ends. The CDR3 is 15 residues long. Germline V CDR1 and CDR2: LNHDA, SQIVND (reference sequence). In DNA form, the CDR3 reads TGTGCCAGTAGTGGGGCTTTGGGTCAGAACACTGAAGCTTTCTTT. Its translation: CASSGALGQNTEAFF.

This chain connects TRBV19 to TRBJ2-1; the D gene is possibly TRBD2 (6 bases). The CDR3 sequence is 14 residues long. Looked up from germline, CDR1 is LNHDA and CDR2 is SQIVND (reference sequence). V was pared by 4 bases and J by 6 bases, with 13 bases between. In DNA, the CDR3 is TGTGCCAGTAGTACTACTAGCAGCCTCAATGAGCAGTTCTTC. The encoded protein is CASSTTSSLNEQFF.

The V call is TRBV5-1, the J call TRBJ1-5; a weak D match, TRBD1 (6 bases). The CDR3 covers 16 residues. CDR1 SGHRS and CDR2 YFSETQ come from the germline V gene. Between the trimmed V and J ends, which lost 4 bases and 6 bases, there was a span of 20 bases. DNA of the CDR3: TGCGCCAGCAGCCCATCCCCTACGGGGGGCAGTCAGCCCCAGCATTTT. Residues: CASSPSPTGGSQPQHF. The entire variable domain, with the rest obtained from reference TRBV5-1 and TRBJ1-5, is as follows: KAGVTQTPRYLIKTRGQQVTLSCSPISGHRSVSWYQQTPGQGLQFLFEYFSETQRNKGNFPGRFSGRQFSNSRSEMNVSTLELGDSALYLCASSPSPTGGSQPQHFGDGTRLSIL.